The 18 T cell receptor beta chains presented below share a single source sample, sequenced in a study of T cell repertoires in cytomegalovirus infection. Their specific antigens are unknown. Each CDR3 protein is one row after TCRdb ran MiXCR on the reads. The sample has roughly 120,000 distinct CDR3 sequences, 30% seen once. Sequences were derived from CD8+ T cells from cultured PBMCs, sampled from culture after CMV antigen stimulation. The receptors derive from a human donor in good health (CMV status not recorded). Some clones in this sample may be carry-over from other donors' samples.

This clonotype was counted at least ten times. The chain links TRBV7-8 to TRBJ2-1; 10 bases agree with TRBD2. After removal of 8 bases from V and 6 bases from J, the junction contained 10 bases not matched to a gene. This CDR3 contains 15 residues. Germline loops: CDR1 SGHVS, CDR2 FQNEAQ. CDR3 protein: CASGRRSGGANEQFF. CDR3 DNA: TGTGCCAGCGGTAGGAGGAGCGGGGGGGCCAATGAGCAGTTCTTC.

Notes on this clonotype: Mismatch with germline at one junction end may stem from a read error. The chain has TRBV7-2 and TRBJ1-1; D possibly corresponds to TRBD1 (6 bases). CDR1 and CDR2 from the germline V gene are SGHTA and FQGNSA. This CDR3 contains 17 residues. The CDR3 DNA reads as TGTGCCAGCAGCTTAGAACCCAGGGGCGGTATGAACACTAAAGCTTTCTTT. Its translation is CASSLEPRGGMNTKAFF.

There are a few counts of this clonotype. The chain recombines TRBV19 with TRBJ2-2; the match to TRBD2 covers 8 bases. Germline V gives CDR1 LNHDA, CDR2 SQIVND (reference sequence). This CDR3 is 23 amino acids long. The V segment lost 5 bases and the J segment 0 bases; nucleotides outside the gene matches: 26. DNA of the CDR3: TGTGCCAGTAGTGCGCCGACGACCTCAGCGGGGGTCCTACCGTACACGAACACCGGGGAGCTGTTTTTT. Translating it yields CASSAPTTSAGVLPYTNTGELFF.

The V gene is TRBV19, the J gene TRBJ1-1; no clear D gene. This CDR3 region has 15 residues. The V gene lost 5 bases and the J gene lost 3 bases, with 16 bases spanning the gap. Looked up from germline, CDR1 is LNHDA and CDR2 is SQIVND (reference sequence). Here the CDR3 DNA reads TGTGCCAGTAGTTTGCAGCGGGGTGGGGACACTGAAGCTTTCTTT. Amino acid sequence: CASSLQRGGDTEAFF.

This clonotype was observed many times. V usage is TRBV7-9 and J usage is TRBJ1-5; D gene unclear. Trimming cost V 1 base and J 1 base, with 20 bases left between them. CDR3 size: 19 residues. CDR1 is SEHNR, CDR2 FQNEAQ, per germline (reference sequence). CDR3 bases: TGTGCCAGCAGCTTAGAAACTTCGATTGGAAGGGCAAGCAATCAGCCCCAGCATTTT. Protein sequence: CASSLETSIGRASNQPQHF.

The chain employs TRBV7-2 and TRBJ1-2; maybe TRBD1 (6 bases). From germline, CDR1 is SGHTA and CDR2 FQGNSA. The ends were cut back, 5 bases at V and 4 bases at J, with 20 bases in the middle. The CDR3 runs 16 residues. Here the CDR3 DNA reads TGTGCCAGCAGCGCTTCGGGGGCAGGGATACTCTATGGCTACACCTTC. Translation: CASSASGAGILYGYTF.

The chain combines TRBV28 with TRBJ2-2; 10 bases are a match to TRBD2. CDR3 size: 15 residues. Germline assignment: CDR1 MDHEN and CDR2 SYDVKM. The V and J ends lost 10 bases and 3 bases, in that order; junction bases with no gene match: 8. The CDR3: CATRLAGAYTGELFF. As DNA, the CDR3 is TGTGCCACCCGCCTAGCGGGGGCCTACACCGGGGAGCTGTTTTTT. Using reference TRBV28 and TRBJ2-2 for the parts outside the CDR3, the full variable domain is DVKVTQSSRYLVKRTGEKVFLECVQDMDHENMFWYRQDPGLGLRLIYFSYDVKMKEKGDIPEGYSVSREKKERFSLILESASTNQTSMYLCATRLAGAYTGELFFGEGSRLTVL.

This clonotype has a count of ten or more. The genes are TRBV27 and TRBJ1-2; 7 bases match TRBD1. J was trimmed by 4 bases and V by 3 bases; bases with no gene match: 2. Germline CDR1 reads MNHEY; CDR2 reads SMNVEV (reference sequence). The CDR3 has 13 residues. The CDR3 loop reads CASSFGTAYGYTF. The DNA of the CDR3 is TGTGCCAGCAGTTTCGGGACAGCCTATGGCTACACCTTC.

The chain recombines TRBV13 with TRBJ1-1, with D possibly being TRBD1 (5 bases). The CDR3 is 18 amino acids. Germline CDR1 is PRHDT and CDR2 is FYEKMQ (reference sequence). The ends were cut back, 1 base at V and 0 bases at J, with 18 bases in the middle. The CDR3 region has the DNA TGTGCCAGCAGCTTAGTATTTGGGACCACAAACCTGAACACTGAAGCTTTCTTT. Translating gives CASSLVFGTTNLNTEAFF.

The CDR3 DNA reads as TGTGCCAGCAGCTTTGGGAGGGGACGGAGCTACAATGAGCAGTTCTTC. Encoded protein: CASSFGRGRSYNEQFF. The V gene is TRBV11-2, the J gene TRBJ2-1; TRBD2 matches at 7 bases. This CDR3 is 16 amino acids long. V shed 3 bases and J 3 bases; nucleotides not matched to a gene: 8. CDR1 SGHAT and CDR2 FQNNGV come from the germline V gene.

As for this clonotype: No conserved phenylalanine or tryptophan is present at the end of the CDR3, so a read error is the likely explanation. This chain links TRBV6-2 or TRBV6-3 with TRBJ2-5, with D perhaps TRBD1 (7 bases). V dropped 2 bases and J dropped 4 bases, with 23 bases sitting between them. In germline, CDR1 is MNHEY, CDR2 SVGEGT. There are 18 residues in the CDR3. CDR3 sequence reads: CASSYRGGGLSTGETQYY. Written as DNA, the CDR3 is TGTGCCAGCAGTTACCGAGGAGGGGGCCTATCGACCGGAGAGACCCAGTACTAC.

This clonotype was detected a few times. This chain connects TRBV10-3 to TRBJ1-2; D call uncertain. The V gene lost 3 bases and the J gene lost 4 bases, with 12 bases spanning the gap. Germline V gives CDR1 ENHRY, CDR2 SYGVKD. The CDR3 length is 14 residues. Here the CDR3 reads CAISESGEVYGYTF. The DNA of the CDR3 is TGTGCCATCAGTGAATCCGGGGAAGTCTATGGCTACACCTTC.

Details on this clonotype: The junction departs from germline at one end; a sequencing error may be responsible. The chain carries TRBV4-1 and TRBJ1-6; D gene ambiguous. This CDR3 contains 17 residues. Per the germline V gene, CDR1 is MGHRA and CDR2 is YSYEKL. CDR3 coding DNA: TGTGCCAGCAGCCGACGCGCAGCGAGCTCCTATAATTCACCCCTCCACTTT. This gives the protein CASSRRAASSYNSPLHF.

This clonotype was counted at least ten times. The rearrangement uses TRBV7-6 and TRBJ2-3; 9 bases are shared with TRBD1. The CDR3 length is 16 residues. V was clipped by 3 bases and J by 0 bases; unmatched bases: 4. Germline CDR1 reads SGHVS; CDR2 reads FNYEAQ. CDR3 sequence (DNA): TGTGCCAGCAGCTTCCGGGACAGGGCTAGCACAGATACGCAGTATTTT. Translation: CASSFRDRASTDTQYF.

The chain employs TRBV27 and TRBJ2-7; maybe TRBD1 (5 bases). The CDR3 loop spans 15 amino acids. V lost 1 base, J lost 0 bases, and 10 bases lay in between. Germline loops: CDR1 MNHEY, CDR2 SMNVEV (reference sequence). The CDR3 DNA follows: TGTGCCAGCAGTTTATATCACAGGAGCTCCTACGAGCAGTACTTC. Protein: CASSLYHRSSYEQYF.

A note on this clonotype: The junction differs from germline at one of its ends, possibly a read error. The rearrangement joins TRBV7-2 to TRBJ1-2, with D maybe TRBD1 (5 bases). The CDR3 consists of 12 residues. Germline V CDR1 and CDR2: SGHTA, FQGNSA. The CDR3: CASSWGGRFIDF. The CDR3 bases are TGTGCCAGCAGCTGGGGGGGACGGTTCATCGACTTC.

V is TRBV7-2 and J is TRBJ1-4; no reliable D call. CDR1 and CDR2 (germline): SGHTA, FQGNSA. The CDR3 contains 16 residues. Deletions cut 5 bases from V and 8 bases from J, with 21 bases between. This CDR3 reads CASSREGLGFGEKLFF. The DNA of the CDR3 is TGTGCCAGCAGCCGGGAGGGTTTAGGGTTCGGGGAAAAACTGTTTTTT.

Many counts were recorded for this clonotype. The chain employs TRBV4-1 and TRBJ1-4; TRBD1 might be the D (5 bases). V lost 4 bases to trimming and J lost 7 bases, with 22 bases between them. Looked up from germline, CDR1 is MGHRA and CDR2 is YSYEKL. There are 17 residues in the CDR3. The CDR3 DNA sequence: TGCGCCAGCAGCCCTATCTTCGGAGGCGCTGGGGGTGAAAAACTGTTTTTT. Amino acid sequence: CASSPIFGGAGGEKLFF.